The clone carrying this T cell receptor (beta chain) has just a few counts. The data are from a study of cytomegalovirus exposure and HLA in healthy donors. The PCR ran on 60 Vbeta and 13 Jbeta primers. TCRdb's table, derived via immunoSEQ multiplex PCR, lists solely in-frame clones and lacks some. The sample lists approximately 110,000 clones, 60% to 85% occurring once. The germline V gene has CDR1 SGHVS and CDR2 FQNEAQ. CDR3 length: 15 residues. The V and J ends lost 1 base and 7 bases, in that order; junction bases with no gene match: 8. Sequencing was done on a sample of PBMCs. The chain has TRBV7-8 and TRBJ1-2, with 8 bases that match TRBD1. The TCR was taken from a female donor in good health and CMV-seropositive. As DNA, the CDR3 is TGTGCCAGCAGCTTAGTGTTCAGGGGGCGCGGTGGCTACACCTTC. Its protein product is CASSLVFRGRGGYTF.